These T cell receptor beta chains were read from a single sample in a study of human T cells and chemical hapten exposure. TCRdb called the RACE reads again in MiXCR, with one record for every CDR3 protein. The sample shows over 300,000 distinct CDR3 sequences, roughly 5% of them seen only once. Sequences were derived from whole blood, sampled in connection with sensitization to the hapten diphenylcyclopropenone (DPC). The receptors stem from a woman aged 45-60 years with alopecia areata. Some clones in this sample may be carry-over from other donors' samples. The CDR3 runs from the conserved cysteine through the conserved F or W. The order of the fields is D gene, J gene, V gene, CDR3 length, clone size, CDR3 DNA, CDR3 protein. The D gene is left open where the match is weak. Clone size is given for some rows only: seen once, a few or many times, or a class if the clone is expanded.

>TRBD1|TRBJ1-2|TRBV2|13|few
TGTGCCAGCGAAAAGGACAGGGATCACGGCTACACCTTC
CASEKDRDHGYTF
>.|TRBJ1-1|TRBV11-2|14|many
TGTGCCAGCAGCGTACAGGGAGGGAGCACTGAAGCTTTCTTT
CASSVQGGSTEAFF
>.|TRBJ2-3|TRBV27|16|many
TGTGCCAGCAGCAACTTGGGGCTCCCTTATAAGGATACGCAGTATTTT
CASSNLGLPYKDTQYF
>.|TRBJ2-5|TRBV29-1|12|few
TGCAGCGTTCGAACAGGCCAAGAGACCCAGTACTTC
CSVRTGQETQYF
>.|TRBJ1-5|TRBV29-1|12|few
TGCAGCGTTGCAGGGGCAGATCAGCCCCAGCATTTT
CSVAGADQPQHF
>TRBD1|TRBJ2-5|TRBV5-5|15|many
TGTGCCAGCAGTTATGGGGACAGGGCTTTGGAGACCCAGTACTTC
CASSYGDRALETQYF
>TRBD1|TRBJ1-4|TRBV9|15|.
TGTGCCAGCAGCGACGGACAGGAGGCCAATGAAAAACTGTTTTTT
CASSDGQEANEKLFF
>.|TRBJ1-2|TRBV7-8|13|.
TGTGCCAGCAGCTTACGACAGGCTGGAGGCTACACCTTC
CASSLRQAGGYTF
>.|TRBJ1-1|TRBV3-1|14|few
TGTGCCAGCAGCCAAGATGGGAGGGGGACTGAAGCTTTCTTT
CASSQDGRGTEAFF
>.|TRBJ2-5|TRBV21-1|16|.
TGTGCCAGCAGCCCCAAAGGAACAGTCGCCCAAGAGACCCAGTACTTC
CASSPKGTVAQETQYF
>.|TRBJ2-3|TRBV4-3|14|many
TGCGCCAGCAGCCAAGGACTACTGGCAGATACGCAGTATTTT
CASSQGLLADTQYF
>.|TRBJ1-1|TRBV12-5|16|few
TGTGCTAGTGGTTTGGTACCGGCAGGCCTGAACACTGAAGCTTTCTTT
CASGLVPAGLNTEAFF
>.|TRBJ1-2|TRBV20-1|15|many
TGCAGTGCCTCCCCGACGGCGACAGCTAACTATGGCTACACCTTC
CSASPTATANYGYTF
>.|TRBJ2-7|TRBV20-1|12|.
TGCAGTGCCCCTGGGGGATCCTACGAGCAGTACTTC
CSAPGGSYEQYF
>TRBD2|TRBJ2-5|TRBV6-5|16|many
TGTGCCAGCAGTTACTTCGAGGGAGGGTCACAAGAGACCCAGTACTTC
CASSYFEGGSQETQYF
>TRBD2|TRBJ2-3|TRBV12-3/TRBV12-4|16|many
TGTGCCAGCAGGGGTTTGGCGGGAGAGGGCACAGATACGCAGTATTTT
CASRGLAGEGTDTQYF
>TRBD2|TRBJ2-5|TRBV5-6|13|few
TGTGCCAGCAGCTTTGGACTAGGAGAGACCCAGTACTTC
CASSFGLGETQYF
>.|TRBJ2-2|TRBV9|14|.
TGTGCCAGCAGCGTAGTCCTAAACACCGGGGAGCTGTTTTTT
CASSVVLNTGELFF
>TRBD1|TRBJ2-1|TRBV27|16|.
TGTGCCAGCAGTTTCTCCGGGACAGATCCAAGTTTTGAGCAGTTCTTC
CASSFSGTDPSFEQFF
>.|TRBJ1-2|TRBV6-5|14|few
TGTGCCAGCAGTTACTCCCCAGCTAACTATGGCTACACCTTC
CASSYSPANYGYTF
>TRBD2|TRBJ2-4|TRBV7-2|17|many
TGTGCCAGCAGCTTAGAAACTAGCGGGGGGCTCTCCAACATTCAGTACTTC
CASSLETSGGLSNIQYF
>.|TRBJ2-3|TRBV28|14|many
TGTGCCAGCAGTTTAGGTACCATCTCAGATACGCAGTATTTT
CASSLGTISDTQYF
>.|TRBJ2-3|TRBV6-2/TRBV6-3|18|.
TGTGCCAGCAGTACACCTGGGAGGGACATTTTCTTCACAGATACGCAGTATTTT
CASSTPGRDIFFTDTQYF
>.|TRBJ1-5|TRBV6-1|13|few
TGTGCCAGCAGTGAGGCGTTAAATCAGCCCCAGCATTTT
CASSEALNQPQHF
>TRBD1|TRBJ1-2|TRBV6-6|14|many
TGTGCCAGCAGTCACAGGGGGCTTAGCTATGGCTACACCTTC
CASSHRGLSYGYTF
>.|TRBJ2-1|TRBV29-1|12|few
TGCAGCGTTGCTAAAGGGGCTGGGGAGCAGTTCTTC
CSVAKGAGEQFF
>TRBD1|TRBJ2-2|TRBV28|18|many
TGTGCCAGCAGTTCTTGGACAGGGCCGAACCTAAACACCGGGGAGCTGTTTTTT
CASSSWTGPNLNTGELFF
>.|TRBJ2-2|TRBV28|14|.
TGTGCCAGCAGTTCCAGGCTAGCCCCCGGGGAGCTGTTTTTT
CASSSRLAPGELFF
>TRBD2|TRBJ2-5|TRBV6-6|17|.
TGTGCCAGCAGTTACTCGACTAGCGGGTTCAATGTGGAGACCCAGTACTTC
CASSYSTSGFNVETQYF
>.|TRBJ1-6|TRBV4-1|16|.
TGCGCCAGCAGCCAAGTGACGAGCTCCTATAATTCACCCCTCCACTTT
CASSQVTSSYNSPLHF
>.|TRBJ1-6|TRBV12-3/TRBV12-4|14|.
TGTGCCAGCAGTTTACCGGGGGCATTGACACCCCTCCACTTT
CASSLPGALTPLHF
>.|TRBJ2-6|TRBV7-2|16|many
TGTGCCAGCAGCTTAGTAAGGCTCTCTGGGGCCAACGTCCTGACTTTC
CASSLVRLSGANVLTF
>.|TRBJ2-7|TRBV27|13|many
TGTGCCAGCGGGTTCGGGAGCTCCTACGAGCAGTACTTC
CASGFGSSYEQYF
>.|TRBJ2-7|TRBV29-1|12|.
TGCAGCGTTTTTCTTAGGGGTTACGAGCAGTACTTC
CSVFLRGYEQYF
>.|TRBJ1-5|TRBV28|15|few
TGTGCCAGCAGTTGGGTAGGCAGGGCGGATCAGCCCCAGCATTTT
CASSWVGRADQPQHF
>.|TRBJ2-5|TRBV10-2|11|many
TGCGCCAGCAGTACCAACCGGGGTCAGTACTTC
CASSTNRGQYF
>.|TRBJ1-4|TRBV7-2|11|.
TGTGCCAGCAGCTTAGACAGAAAACTGTTTTTT
CASSLDRKLFF
>TRBD1|TRBJ2-1|TRBV7-3|14|many
TGTGCCAGCAGCCGGGACAGTGCCTACAATGAGCAGTTCTTC
CASSRDSAYNEQFF
>.|TRBJ2-3|TRBV4-1|13|many
TGCGCCAGCAGCCAAGATACGACAGATACGCAGTATTTT
CASSQDTTDTQYF
>TRBD2|TRBJ2-1|TRBV5-4|16|few
TGTGCCAGCAGCTTGGGACCCCTAGCGGGAGAGGATGAGCAGTTCTTC
CASSLGPLAGEDEQFF
>TRBD2|TRBJ2-7|TRBV23-1|13|.
TGCGGACCCTGCGGGACTAGCGGGAGTGGGCCGTACTTC
CGPCGTSGSGPYF
>.|TRBJ2-1|TRBV9|15|many
TGTGCCAGCAGCGTAGTGGCGGGAAGCTACAATGAGCAGTTCTTC
CASSVVAGSYNEQFF
>.|TRBJ1-5|TRBV27|12|.
TGTGCCAGCAGTCCGGCGGCGGGGCCCCAGCATTTT
CASSPAAGPQHF
>.|TRBJ1-4|TRBV5-6|12|few
TGTGCCAGCAGCTTTGGAGCTGAAAAACTGTTTTTT
CASSFGAEKLFF
>TRBD2|TRBJ2-1|TRBV11-2|18|many
TGTGCCAGCAGCGTCGGGACTAGCGGTTCTAGCTCCTACAATGAGCAGTTCTTC
CASSVGTSGSSSYNEQFF
>TRBD1|TRBJ1-5|TRBV29-1|14|few
TGCAGCGTTGAAACAGGGGGGATCGATCAGCCCCAGCATTTT
CSVETGGIDQPQHF
>TRBD2|TRBJ2-1|TRBV7-2|14|.
TGTGCCAGCAGCTTTAGCGGGGGGGCGAGTGAGCAGTTCTTC
CASSFSGGASEQFF
>.|TRBJ2-3|TRBV3-1|15|few
TGTGCCAGCAGCCAAGATCTAGCTACCACAGATACGCAGTATTTT
CASSQDLATTDTQYF
>.|TRBJ2-1|TRBV10-3|14|.
TGTGCCATCAGTGACCGGGACCCGAGGGATGAGCAGTTCTTC
CAISDRDPRDEQFF
>.|TRBJ2-7|TRBV6-5|13|many
TGTGCCAGCAGTGCCACGTACAGGGACGAGCAGTACTTC
CASSATYRDEQYF
>.|TRBJ2-1|TRBV6-5|16|many
TGTGCCAGCAGTTACTCGGAGGAAAGCTCCTACAATGAGCAGTTCTTC
CASSYSEESSYNEQFF
>TRBD1|TRBJ2-7|TRBV4-2|14|many
TGTGCCAGCAGCCCGGACAGGGGGCAGTACGAGCAGTACTTC
CASSPDRGQYEQYF
>.|TRBJ2-5|TRBV29-1|12|many
TGCAGCGTTGGAGACGGATGGGCGGCCCAGTACTTC
CSVGDGWAAQYF
>.|TRBJ1-1|TRBV7-6|15|few
TGTGCCAGCAGCCAAGCGGGGGGGGCGGACACTGAAGCTTTCTTT
CASSQAGGADTEAFF
>.|TRBJ1-2|TRBV29-1|14|few
TGCAGCTCATCAGGGGACGGAGCTAACTATGGCTACACCTTC
CSSSGDGANYGYTF
>.|TRBJ2-4|TRBV5-1|17|many
TGCGCCAGCAGCTTGTTTAGCAGGGCCTTCCTTCGACACATTCAGTACTTC
CASSLFSRAFLRHIQYF